These T cell receptor beta chains were read from a single sample in a study of CD8 T cells in ankylosing spondylitis. TCRdb itself ran the 5' RACE reads through MiXCR, one entry per CDR3 protein. The sample carries tens of thousands of distinct CDR3 sequences, under 3% recorded once. Sequencing was carried out using blood, either unsorted or a sorted T cell fraction (not recorded which). The receptor set was obtained from a female donor with ankylosing spondylitis or in good health (not recorded which). The CDR3 runs from the conserved cysteine through the conserved F or W. Fields, in order: clone size, J gene, V gene, D gene, CDR3 protein, CDR3 DNA. A D gene is named only where the DNA matches it firmly. Clone size, where shown, is once, few, many, or a class for clones that have expanded.

abundance: many; j_gene: TRBJ2-2; v_gene: TRBV9; d_gene: -; CDR3aa: CASSPEAGGGRELFF; CDR3nt: TGTGCCAGCAGCCCTGAAGCAGGGGGGGGTCGGGAGCTGTTTTTT
abundance: many; j_gene: TRBJ2-3; v_gene: TRBV9; d_gene: -; CDR3aa: CASSAQAGSSTDTQYF; CDR3nt: TGTGCCAGCAGCGCCCAGGCGGGGTCTAGCACAGATACGCAGTATTTT
abundance: many; j_gene: TRBJ2-3; v_gene: TRBV9; d_gene: TRBD2; CDR3aa: CASSVRLAGGTDTQYF; CDR3nt: TGTGCCAGCAGCGTTAGACTAGCCGGGGGCACAGATACGCAGTATTTT
abundance: -; j_gene: TRBJ1-2; v_gene: TRBV7-2; d_gene: -; CDR3aa: CASSSLFAPGYGYTF; CDR3nt: TGTGCCAGCAGCTCACTATTCGCCCCGGGTTATGGCTACACCTTC
abundance: many; j_gene: TRBJ2-5; v_gene: TRBV9; d_gene: -; CDR3aa: CASSKGEETQYF; CDR3nt: TGTGCCAGCAGCAAGGGGGAAGAGACCCAGTACTTC
abundance: many; j_gene: TRBJ2-7; v_gene: TRBV9; d_gene: TRBD2; CDR3aa: CASSLSSGLEGEQYF; CDR3nt: TGTGCCAGCAGCCTATCCTCGGGACTAGAGGGCGAGCAGTACTTC
abundance: many; j_gene: TRBJ2-1; v_gene: TRBV9; d_gene: -; CDR3aa: CASSSSGTPYNEQFF; CDR3nt: TGTGCCAGCAGCTCTAGTGGGACACCTTACAATGAGCAGTTCTTC
abundance: many; j_gene: TRBJ1-3; v_gene: TRBV7-2; d_gene: TRBD1; CDR3aa: CASSFPGGRDRRLKSSGNTIYF; CDR3nt: TGTGCCAGCAGCTTCCCGGGGGGCCGGGACAGGAGACTAAAAAGCTCTGGAAACACCATATATTTT
abundance: many; j_gene: TRBJ2-1; v_gene: TRBV9; d_gene: TRBD2; CDR3aa: CASSVGGGYNEQFF; CDR3nt: TGTGCCAGCAGCGTAGGCGGGGGGTACAATGAGCAGTTCTTC
abundance: many; j_gene: TRBJ2-1; v_gene: TRBV9; d_gene: TRBD1; CDR3aa: CASSVAGTGFYNEQFF; CDR3nt: TGTGCCAGCAGCGTAGCCGGGACAGGGTTCTACAATGAGCAGTTCTTC
abundance: many; j_gene: TRBJ2-5; v_gene: TRBV9; d_gene: TRBD2; CDR3aa: CASSVAIGTTLQETQYF; CDR3nt: TGTGCCAGCAGCGTAGCTATCGGGACTACCCTTCAAGAGACCCAGTACTTC
abundance: many; j_gene: TRBJ1-1; v_gene: TRBV9; d_gene: TRBD1; CDR3aa: CASSVESGGGTEAFF; CDR3nt: TGTGCCAGCAGCGTAGAGTCAGGGGGGGGAACTGAAGCTTTCTTT
abundance: many; j_gene: TRBJ1-1; v_gene: TRBV9; d_gene: -; CDR3aa: CASSVSDTEAFF; CDR3nt: TGTGCCAGCAGCGTATCCGACACTGAAGCTTTCTTT
abundance: few; j_gene: TRBJ2-7; v_gene: TRBV9; d_gene: -; CDR3aa: CASSVGAGPGVAYEQYF; CDR3nt: TGTGCCAGCAGCGTAGGCGCAGGGCCTGGGGTAGCCTACGAGCAGTACTTC
abundance: many; j_gene: TRBJ2-5; v_gene: TRBV9; d_gene: TRBD1; CDR3aa: CASGPLGTEQETQYF; CDR3nt: TGTGCCAGCGGACCCCTAGGGACAGAACAAGAGACCCAGTACTTC
abundance: many; j_gene: TRBJ2-7; v_gene: TRBV9; d_gene: TRBD1; CDR3aa: CASSPTGGTYEQYF; CDR3nt: TGTGCCAGCAGCCCTACAGGGGGAACGTACGAGCAGTACTTC
abundance: many; j_gene: TRBJ2-1; v_gene: TRBV9; d_gene: -; CDR3aa: CASSVLAESYNEQFF; CDR3nt: TGTGCCAGCAGCGTACTGGCAGAGTCCTACAATGAGCAGTTCTTC
abundance: many; j_gene: TRBJ1-2; v_gene: TRBV9; d_gene: -; CDR3aa: CASRRVTDYGYTF; CDR3nt: TGTGCCAGCAGGCGGGTTACTGACTATGGCTACACCTTC
abundance: many; j_gene: TRBJ1-4; v_gene: TRBV9; d_gene: TRBD1; CDR3aa: CASSVAPTGDNEKLFF; CDR3nt: TGTGCCAGCAGCGTAGCCCCGACAGGGGATAATGAAAAACTGTTTTTT
abundance: many; j_gene: TRBJ2-3; v_gene: TRBV9; d_gene: -; CDR3aa: CASSGGPEPSDTDTQYF; CDR3nt: TGTGCCAGCAGCGGTGGACCGGAGCCCTCTGACACAGATACGCAGTATTTT
abundance: many; j_gene: TRBJ2-5; v_gene: TRBV9; d_gene: -; CDR3aa: CASSTGTSQETQYF; CDR3nt: TGTGCCAGCAGCACCGGGACATCGCAAGAGACCCAGTACTTC
abundance: medium-sized; j_gene: TRBJ2-3; v_gene: TRBV9; d_gene: -; CDR3aa: CASSVGPTDTQYF; CDR3nt: TGTGCCAGCAGCGTAGGACCCACAGATACGCAGTATTTT
abundance: many; j_gene: TRBJ2-7; v_gene: TRBV9; d_gene: -; CDR3aa: CASSAPNSYEQYF; CDR3nt: TGTGCCAGCAGCGCCCCGAACTCCTACGAGCAGTACTTC
abundance: medium-sized; j_gene: TRBJ2-2; v_gene: TRBV9; d_gene: -; CDR3aa: CASTTFLQGLGGELFF; CDR3nt: TGTGCCAGCACAACCTTCTTACAGGGTCTAGGCGGGGAGCTGTTTTTT
abundance: many; j_gene: TRBJ2-3; v_gene: TRBV9; d_gene: TRBD2; CDR3aa: CASSVGTSGSTDTQYF; CDR3nt: TGTGCCAGCAGCGTAGGGACTAGCGGGAGCACAGATACGCAGTATTTT
abundance: many; j_gene: TRBJ2-1; v_gene: TRBV9; d_gene: TRBD1; CDR3aa: CASSQDRVHNEQFF; CDR3nt: TGTGCCAGCAGCCAAGACAGGGTCCACAATGAGCAGTTCTTC
abundance: many; j_gene: TRBJ2-7; v_gene: TRBV9; d_gene: -; CDR3aa: CASSVDGGSFYEQYF; CDR3nt: TGTGCCAGCAGCGTAGATGGAGGGTCCTTCTACGAGCAGTACTTC
abundance: many; j_gene: TRBJ2-1; v_gene: TRBV9; d_gene: TRBD2; CDR3aa: CASSVGGLASYNEQFF; CDR3nt: TGTGCCAGCAGCGTAGGAGGACTAGCGTCCTACAATGAGCAGTTCTTC
abundance: many; j_gene: TRBJ1-1; v_gene: TRBV9; d_gene: -; CDR3aa: CASSGWGTEAFF; CDR3nt: TGTGCCAGCAGCGGATGGGGGACTGAAGCTTTCTTT
abundance: many; j_gene: TRBJ2-5; v_gene: TRBV9; d_gene: TRBD2; CDR3aa: CASSEGLAGLETQYF; CDR3nt: TGTGCCAGCAGCGAAGGACTAGCGGGTCTGGAGACCCAGTACTTC
abundance: many; j_gene: TRBJ2-1; v_gene: TRBV9; d_gene: -; CDR3aa: CASSIEGPYNEQFF; CDR3nt: TGTGCCAGCAGCATAGAGGGACCCTACAATGAGCAGTTCTTC
abundance: many; j_gene: TRBJ2-1; v_gene: TRBV9; d_gene: -; CDR3aa: CASSVGGSRDEQFF; CDR3nt: TGTGCCAGCAGCGTAGGAGGTAGTCGAGATGAGCAGTTCTTC
abundance: many; j_gene: TRBJ2-3; v_gene: TRBV9; d_gene: -; CDR3aa: CASSVAVKDTQYF; CDR3nt: TGTGCCAGCAGCGTAGCTGTGAAAGATACGCAGTATTTT
abundance: many; j_gene: TRBJ2-5; v_gene: TRBV9; d_gene: -; CDR3aa: CASSVFDQSPAETQYF; CDR3nt: TGTGCCAGCAGCGTATTTGACCAATCCCCCGCGGAGACCCAGTACTTC
abundance: many; j_gene: TRBJ1-4; v_gene: TRBV9; d_gene: -; CDR3aa: CASSVGGVTNEKLFF; CDR3nt: TGTGCCAGCAGCGTAGGGGGGGTAACTAATGAAAAACTGTTTTTT
abundance: many; j_gene: TRBJ1-6; v_gene: TRBV9; d_gene: -; CDR3aa: CASSVGAGQNSPLHF; CDR3nt: TGTGCCAGCAGCGTAGGGGCAGGTCAAAATTCACCCCTCCACTTT
abundance: many; j_gene: TRBJ2-2; v_gene: TRBV9; d_gene: -; CDR3aa: CASSVSWQVNTGELFF; CDR3nt: TGTGCCAGCAGCGTATCCTGGCAGGTGAACACCGGGGAGCTGTTTTTT
abundance: many; j_gene: TRBJ2-1; v_gene: TRBV9; d_gene: TRBD2; CDR3aa: CASSPGLAGLNEQFF; CDR3nt: TGTGCCAGCAGCCCCGGACTAGCGGGGCTCAATGAGCAGTTCTTC
abundance: many; j_gene: TRBJ2-1; v_gene: TRBV9; d_gene: TRBD2; CDR3aa: CASSATSGGGNEQFF; CDR3nt: TGTGCCAGCAGCGCTACTAGCGGGGGGGGCAATGAGCAGTTCTTC
abundance: many; j_gene: TRBJ2-3; v_gene: TRBV9; d_gene: TRBD2; CDR3aa: CASSDSGGAVDTQYF; CDR3nt: TGTGCCAGCAGCGACAGCGGGGGGGCCGTAGATACGCAGTATTTT
abundance: many; j_gene: TRBJ2-1; v_gene: TRBV9; d_gene: TRBD2; CDR3aa: CASSVSSGTEQFF; CDR3nt: TGTGCCAGCAGCGTATCGAGCGGGACTGAGCAGTTCTTC
abundance: many; j_gene: TRBJ2-5; v_gene: TRBV9; d_gene: -; CDR3aa: CASSVGLVAEETQYF; CDR3nt: TGTGCCAGCAGCGTAGGGCTAGTCGCTGAAGAGACCCAGTACTTC
abundance: many; j_gene: TRBJ2-1; v_gene: TRBV9; d_gene: -; CDR3aa: CASTQTYQGYNEQFF; CDR3nt: TGTGCCAGCACCCAGACTTACCAGGGGTACAATGAGCAGTTCTTC
abundance: medium-sized; j_gene: TRBJ1-4; v_gene: TRBV9; d_gene: -; CDR3aa: CASSVGSASNEKLFF; CDR3nt: TGTGCCAGCAGCGTAGGCAGTGCATCTAATGAAAAACTGTTTTTT
abundance: many; j_gene: TRBJ2-1; v_gene: TRBV9; d_gene: TRBD2; CDR3aa: CASSVYGTSGSYNEQFF; CDR3nt: TGTGCCAGCAGCGTATATGGGACTAGCGGCTCCTACAATGAGCAGTTCTTC
abundance: many; j_gene: TRBJ1-2; v_gene: TRBV9; d_gene: TRBD1; CDR3aa: CASSGGQGNYGYTF; CDR3nt: TGTGCCAGCAGCGGTGGACAGGGAAACTATGGCTACACCTTC
abundance: many; j_gene: TRBJ2-1; v_gene: TRBV9; d_gene: -; CDR3aa: CASSVDRGAIYNEQFF; CDR3nt: TGTGCCAGCAGCGTAGATCGCGGGGCCATTTACAATGAGCAGTTCTTC
abundance: many; j_gene: TRBJ2-3; v_gene: TRBV9; d_gene: TRBD2; CDR3aa: CASSGEGRGGTDTQYF; CDR3nt: TGTGCCAGCAGCGGCGAGGGGCGGGGGGGCACAGATACGCAGTATTTT
abundance: many; j_gene: TRBJ2-1; v_gene: TRBV9; d_gene: -; CDR3aa: CASSAQMNEQFF; CDR3nt: TGTGCCAGCAGCGCTCAGATGAATGAGCAGTTCTTC
abundance: many; j_gene: TRBJ2-4; v_gene: TRBV9; d_gene: -; CDR3aa: CASSPAPHGTKNIQYF; CDR3nt: TGTGCCAGCAGCCCCGCCCCACACGGAACCAAAAACATTCAGTACTTC
abundance: many; j_gene: TRBJ2-7; v_gene: TRBV9; d_gene: -; CDR3aa: CASSVAGSSSYEQYF; CDR3nt: TGTGCCAGCAGCGTAGCGGGATCCTCCTCCTACGAGCAGTACTTC
abundance: -; j_gene: TRBJ2-1; v_gene: TRBV9; d_gene: TRBD1; CDR3aa: CASSGQGAYNEQFF; CDR3nt: TGTGCCAGCAGCGGACAGGGAGCCTACAATGAGCAGTTCTTC
abundance: many; j_gene: TRBJ1-5; v_gene: TRBV9; d_gene: -; CDR3aa: CASSNRPNQPQHF; CDR3nt: TGTGCCAGCAGCAACCGACCGAATCAGCCCCAGCATTTT
abundance: many; j_gene: TRBJ2-2; v_gene: TRBV9; d_gene: -; CDR3aa: CASSVDIYTGELFF; CDR3nt: TGTGCCAGCAGCGTAGACATCTACACCGGGGAGCTGTTTTTT
abundance: many; j_gene: TRBJ2-1; v_gene: TRBV9; d_gene: -; CDR3aa: CASSVWGEPYNEQFF; CDR3nt: TGTGCCAGCAGCGTATGGGGGGAGCCATACAATGAGCAGTTCTTC